This T cell receptor beta chain was identified during a study of CD8 T cells in ankylosing spondylitis. One entry per CDR3 protein, called by TCRdb with MiXCR from the 5' RACE reads. The sample holds 310,000 or so distinct CDR3 sequences; about 19% are singletons and the top ten take roughly 8%. Study-level findings and limits: The authors reported significant enrichment of disease-linked clones in matched ankylosing spondylitis synovial fluid.

Points on this clonotype: Its specificity is unknown.

V gave up 10 bases and J gave up 5 bases; unmatched junction bases: 7. The CDR3 sequence is 14 residues long. Germline V gene sequence: CDR1 ENHRY, CDR2 SYGVKD. V gene TRBV10-3 combines with J gene TRBJ1-6; 8 bases align to TRBD1. The sequenced material came from blood, either unsorted or a sorted T cell fraction (not recorded which). This receptor was obtained from a male donor with ankylosing spondylitis or in good health (not recorded which). CDR3 in amino acids: CATAGDRNNSPLHF. The DNA for the CDR3 is TGTGCCACCGCTGGGGACAGGAATAATTCACCCCTCCACTTT.